This paragraph reports one TCR beta chain. The data are from a study of blood T cell repertoires in COVID-19. Clones were read by immunoSEQ multiplex PCR, and TCRdb kept only the in-frame ones, dropping some. The repertoire has around 200,000 clones, more than 80% of them found once; the top ten carry 6.2%. The sequence derives from a man aged 40-49 years who had recovered from COVID-19. Sequenced material: PBMCs or T cells enriched from blood (not recorded which).

CDR3 protein: CASSDRGQGLDSPLHF. For the CDR3, the DNA is TGTGCCAGCAGCGACCGGGGACAGGGGCTCGATTCACCCCTCCACTTT. The chain joins TRBV9 to TRBJ1-6, with TRBD1 identical over 10 bases. Germline V gene data show CDR1 as SGDLS and CDR2 as YYNGEE. This CDR3 contains 16 residues. Germline trimming cut 3 bases from V and 8 bases from J; bases unmatched to any gene: 8.